One and the same sample provided the 15 T cell receptor beta chains below, sequenced in a study of T cell repertoires in cytomegalovirus infection. TCRdb re-derived calls from the reads in MiXCR, one entry per CDR3 protein. The sample consists of 200,000 to 300,000 distinct CDR3 sequences, 8% to 9.5% of them appearing once. Input material: PBMCs. These receptors were taken from a human donor in good health (CMV status not recorded). Some clones in this sample may be carry-over from other donors' samples.

This clonotype was seen ten or more times. CDR3 loop: CASTEINQPQHF. CDR3 nucleotide sequence: TGTGCCAGCACCGAAATTAATCAGCCCCAGCATTTT. V usage is TRBV28 and J usage is TRBJ1-5; D gene ambiguous. Deletions cut 7 bases from V and 4 bases from J, with 8 bases between. Germline-derived CDR1 and CDR2 are MDHEN and SYDVKM. CDR3 length: 12 residues. Based on the CDR3 plus reference TRBV28 and TRBJ1-5, the full variable domain is DVKVTQSSRYLVKRTGEKVFLECVQDMDHENMFWYRQDPGLGLRLIYFSYDVKMKEKGDIPEGYSVSREKKERFSLILESASTNQTSMYLCASTEINQPQHFGDGTRLSIL.

The chain employs TRBV20-1 and TRBJ2-1; 8 nucleotides line up with TRBD2. V shed 2 bases and J 0 bases; nucleotides not matched to a gene: 9. This CDR3 has 17 residues. Per the germline V gene, CDR1 is DFQATT and CDR2 is SNEGSKA (reference sequence). CDR3 protein: CSARSPGGGFSYNEQFF. CDR3 nucleotides: TGCAGTGCTAGAAGTCCGGGCGGGGGGTTCTCCTACAATGAGCAGTTCTTC.

This clonotype has a count of ten or more. The chain couples TRBV7-7 to TRBJ1-6; D unclear. With 4 bases removed from V and 7 bases from J, the gap between germline ends came to 8 bases. Per germline, CDR1 SSHAT and CDR2 FNYEAQ (reference sequence). The CDR3 length is 13 residues. This CDR3 is CASSSMDNSPLHF. The CDR3 DNA reads as TGTGCCAGCAGCTCGATGGACAATTCACCCCTCCACTTT.

The chain combines TRBV6-6 with TRBJ2-7; D possibly matches TRBD1 or TRBD2 (6 bases each). Trimming took off 5 bases at V and 5 bases at J, with 16 bases between the two ends. CDR3 length equals 14 residues. Germline CDR1 reads MNHNY; CDR2 reads SVGAGI (reference sequence). The CDR3 sequence: CASSAVGGRHEQYF. For the CDR3, the DNA is TGTGCCAGCAGTGCGGTAGGGGGGAGGCACGAGCAGTACTTC.

Ten or more counts support this clonotype. The CDR3: CASSLANGSGNTIYF. The CDR3 nucleotides are TGTGCCAGCAGCTTAGCGAACGGCTCTGGAAACACCATATATTTT. The V call is TRBV7-2, the J call TRBJ1-3, with no clear D. Germline V gene sequence: CDR1 SGHTA, CDR2 FQGNSA. The CDR3 spans 15 residues. V lost 0 bases and J 0 bases, leaving 6 bases between the germline ends.

This chain joins TRBV6-2 or TRBV6-3 and TRBJ2-2, with 7 bases fitting TRBD2. The CDR3 totals 17 residues. From germline, CDR1 is MNHEY and CDR2 SVGEGT. J was trimmed by 6 bases and V by 2 bases; bases with no gene match: 12. The CDR3 coding sequence is TGTGCCAGCAGTTACGGCGGGCTAGCGGTAGTGTCCGGGGAGCTGTTTTTT. Translated: CASSYGGLAVVSGELFF.

This clonotype was observed many times. V gene TRBV7-2 combines with J gene TRBJ1-1; D unclear. Germline V gene lookup returns CDR1 SGHTA and CDR2 FQGNSA. The CDR3 sequence is 15 residues long. V lost 7 bases and J 2 bases, leaving 17 bases between the germline ends. For the CDR3, the DNA is TGTGCCAGCATCCCTACCATCTCAGGAAACACTGAAGCTTTCTTT. Encoded protein: CASIPTISGNTEAFF.

This clonotype was found many times. V usage is TRBV6-2 or TRBV6-3 and J usage is TRBJ2-1, with 8 nucleotides matching TRBD1. The trim removed 0 bases at V and 7 bases at J, leaving 2 bases unmatched. The CDR3 length is 14 residues. Germline CDR1 MNHEY, CDR2 SVGEGT. In DNA, the CDR3 is TGTGCCAGCAGTTACTCGTACAGGGGGAATGAGCAGTTCTTC. The encoded protein is CASSYSYRGNEQFF.

There are many counts of this clonotype. The chain is built from TRBV7-2 and TRBJ2-7; TRBD2 is a possible D gene (6 bases). CDR3 length: 14 amino acids. V lost 2 bases and J 4 bases, leaving 12 bases between the germline ends. Looked up from germline, CDR1 is SGHTA and CDR2 is FQGNSA. CDR3 loop: CASSLSGAGYEQYF. The CDR3 nucleotides read TGTGCCAGCAGCTTAAGTGGCGCGGGATACGAGCAGTACTTC.

This clonotype was counted many times. V usage is TRBV29-1 and J usage is TRBJ2-7; no reliable D call. This CDR3 contains 12 residues. Per germline, CDR1 SQVTM and CDR2 ANQGSEA. V lost 1 base and J 6 bases, leaving 10 bases between the germline ends. The CDR3 DNA reads as TGCAGCGTTGAAGCGGGCTCACGCGAGCAGTACTTC. This translates into CSVEAGSREQYF.

Ten or more counts support this clonotype. The chain is built from TRBV4-3 and TRBJ1-2, with 7 bases aligning to TRBD1. Trimming took 4 bases from V and 6 from J; bases not matched to a gene: 11. This CDR3 has 15 residues. Germline assignment: CDR1 LGHNA and CDR2 YSLEER. This CDR3 reads CASSRLQGTVDGYTF. CDR3 bases: TGCGCCAGCAGCCGATTGCAAGGGACAGTGGATGGCTACACCTTC.

This clonotype came up a few times. This chain joins TRBV7-9 and TRBJ1-2; D might be TRBD1 (5 bases). Germline V gives CDR1 SEHNR, CDR2 FQNEAQ (reference sequence). V was shortened by 7 bases and J by 4 bases, with 13 bases between the two germline ends. This CDR3 has 13 amino acids. The CDR3: CASTLGEAYGYTF. CDR3 bases: TGTGCCAGCACCCTGGGGGAGGCCTATGGCTACACCTTC.

The CDR3 sequence is CSARDSRAHNEQFF. The DNA for the CDR3 is TGCAGTGCTAGAGATAGCAGGGCCCACAATGAGCAGTTCTTC. The chain employs TRBV20-1 and TRBJ2-1; possibly TRBD1 for D (5 bases). The CDR3 is 14 residues long. V was clipped by 0 bases and J by 5 bases, with 11 bases between them. The germline V gene encodes CDR1 DFQATT and CDR2 SNEGSKA (reference sequence).

This clonotype occurred many times. This chain connects TRBV7-2 to TRBJ1-5; 7 positions match TRBD1. From germline, CDR1 is SGHTA and CDR2 FQGNSA. The length of the CDR3 is 13 residues. Trimming removed 5 bases from V and 7 bases from J; junction bases left unmatched: 5. The DNA of the CDR3 is TGTGCCAGCAGCCCGTGGACAGGACAGCCCCAGCATTTT. Translated, it gives CASSPWTGQPQHF.

This sequence joins TRBV11-2 and TRBJ2-7, with a weak D call TRBD2 (7 bases). Germline CDR1 reads SGHAT; CDR2 reads FQNNGV. CDR3 length: 15 amino acids. Trimming left V 3 bases short and J 4 bases short, with 16 bases between. The CDR3 here is CASSFRGAAGYEQYF. DNA for the CDR3: TGTGCCAGCAGCTTTCGGGGGGCTGCAGGGTACGAGCAGTACTTC.